This TCR beta chain was identified during a study of response to subunit inactivated influenza vaccine. The CDR3 length is 17 residues. Germline CDR1 SEHNR, CDR2 FQNEAQ (reference sequence). Germline trimming cut 5 bases from V and 3 bases from J; bases unmatched to any gene: 13. This clonotype was detected a few times. TCRdb passed the RT-PCR reads through MiXCR, listing each CDR3 protein once. This table holds about 570,000 distinct CDR3 sequences, approximately 10% found once. The data were also submitted as part of a second study, on T cells expressing NK-cell markers. That work contributes: Beta-chain TCR cDNA was generated via 5'RACE template switching with UMIs. Investigators obtained TCR beta repertoires from sorted CD3+CD56+NKG2C+, CD3+CD56+NKG2C- and CD3+CD56-NKG2C+ T cells. There were seven HCMV-seropositive donors and one seronegative donor among the eight sequenced. NKG2C+ dominant clonotypes from over five donors made up about 1.0-7.5% of CD8+ T cells.

The sample was PBMCs from blood, taken on the day of vaccination. This receptor was taken from a middle-aged man who received an inactivated influenza vaccine. The chain has TRBV7-9 and TRBJ2-4; 7 nucleotides align to TRBD2. CDR3: CASSDMRGTLFKNIQYF. The CDR3 DNA follows: TGTGCCAGCAGCGACATGCGGGGGACCCTTTTCAAAAACATTCAGTACTTC.